These 2 T cell receptor beta chains were all obtained from the same sample, sequenced in a study of metastatic and nonmetastatic thyroid tumors. Each patient went into thyroid surgery without having received any treatment. Through MiXCR, TCRdb re-clonotyped the PCR reads. Of about 20,000 clones in the sample, 15% to 18% were seen once. The sequenced sample consisted of blood. Receptors originate from a female donor with papillary thyroid cancer or a benign thyroid nodule (not recorded which). Some clones in this sample may be carry-over from other donors' samples.

This clone has at least ten counts. The chain joins TRBV6-4 to TRBJ2-3; 8 nucleotides align to TRBD2. After removal of 0 bases from V and 2 bases from J, the junction contained 4 bases not matched to a gene. Germline V lookup: CDR1 MRHNA, CDR2 SNTAGT. CDR3 length: 16 residues. CDR3 DNA: TGTGCCAGCAGTGACTCGAGCGGGGGCCCCACAGATACGCAGTATTTT. This encodes CASSDSSGGPTDTQYF.

A word on this clone: Likely a read error: the CDR3 ends without its conserved phenylalanine or tryptophan. The chain carries TRBV20-1 and TRBJ2-5, with unresolved D. This CDR3 comprises 12 residues. Germline V gene sequence: CDR1 DFQATT, CDR2 SNEGSKA (reference sequence). CDR3 protein: CSARTYQDTQYL. The CDR3 coding sequence is TGCAGTGCTAGGACCTACCAAGATACCCAGTACCTC.